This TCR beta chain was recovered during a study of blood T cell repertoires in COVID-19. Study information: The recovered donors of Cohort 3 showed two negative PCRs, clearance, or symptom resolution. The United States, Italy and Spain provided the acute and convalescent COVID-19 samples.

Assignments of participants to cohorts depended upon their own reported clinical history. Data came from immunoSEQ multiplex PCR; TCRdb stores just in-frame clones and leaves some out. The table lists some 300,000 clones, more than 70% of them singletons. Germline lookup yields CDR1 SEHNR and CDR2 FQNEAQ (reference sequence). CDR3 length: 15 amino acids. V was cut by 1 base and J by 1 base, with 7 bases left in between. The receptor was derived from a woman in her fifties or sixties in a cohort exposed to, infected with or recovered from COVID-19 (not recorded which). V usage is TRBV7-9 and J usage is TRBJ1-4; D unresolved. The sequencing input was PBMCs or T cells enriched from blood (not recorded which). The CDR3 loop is CASSLVAGTNEKLFF. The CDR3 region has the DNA TGTGCCAGCAGCTTAGTCGCAGGAACTAATGAAAAACTGTTTTTT. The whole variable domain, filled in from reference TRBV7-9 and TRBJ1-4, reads DTGVSQNPRHKITKRGQNVTFRCDPISEHNRLYWYRQTLGQGPEFLTYFQNEAQLEKSRLLSDRFSAERPKGSFSTLEIQRTEQGDSAMYLCASSLVAGTNEKLFFGSGTQLSVL.